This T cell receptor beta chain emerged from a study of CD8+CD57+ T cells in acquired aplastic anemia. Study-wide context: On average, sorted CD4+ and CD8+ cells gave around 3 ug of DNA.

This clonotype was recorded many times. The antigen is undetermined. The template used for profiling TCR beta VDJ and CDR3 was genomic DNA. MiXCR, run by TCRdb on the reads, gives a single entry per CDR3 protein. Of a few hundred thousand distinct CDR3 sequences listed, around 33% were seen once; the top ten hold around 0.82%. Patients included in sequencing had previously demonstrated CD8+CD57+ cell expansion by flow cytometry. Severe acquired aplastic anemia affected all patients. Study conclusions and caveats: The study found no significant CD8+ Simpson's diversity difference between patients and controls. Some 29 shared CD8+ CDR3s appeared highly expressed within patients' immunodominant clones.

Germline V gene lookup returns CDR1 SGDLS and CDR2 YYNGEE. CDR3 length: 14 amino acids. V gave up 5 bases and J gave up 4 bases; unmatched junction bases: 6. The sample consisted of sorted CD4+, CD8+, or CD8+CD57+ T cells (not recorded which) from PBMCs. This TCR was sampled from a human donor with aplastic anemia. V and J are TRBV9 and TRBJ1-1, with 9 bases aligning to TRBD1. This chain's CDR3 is CASRRGQGLTEAFF. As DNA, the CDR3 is TGTGCCAGCAGGAGGGGACAGGGACTCACTGAAGCTTTCTTT. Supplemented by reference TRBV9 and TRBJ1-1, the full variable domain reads DSGVTQTPKHLITATGQRVTLRCSPRSGDLSVYWYQQSLDQGLQFLIQYYNGEERAKGNILERFSAQQFPDLHSELNLSSLELGDSALYFCASRRGQGLTEAFFGQGTRLTVV.